The following is a T cell receptor (beta chain) sequence with its context. Only a few counts were recorded for this clonotype. The antigen it binds to is not known. No much larger clone is present one base from it, and per-base qualities are unavailable. This sample stems from a study of blood T cells in healthy people across ages (dated by TCRdb to the mid-2010s). Regarding the research as a whole: In model experiments, template switching captured about one uniquely barcoded TCR beta cDNA molecule for every two T cells. Age-related changes in TCR beta repertoire diversity were measured in the study by deep sequencing normalized with unique cDNA molecular identifiers. To avoid experimental bias, donors of different ages were distributed randomly across sequencing lanes. Using the same blood draw, the study looked at two additional independent replicas of 1 million unique cDNA reads for two donors, one aged 18 to 30 and the other aged 80 or older. The donors were split into four age groups: young (average around 15 years), middle-aged (roughly 42), aged (more than 55) and long-lived (approximately 80).

The library was generated by 5' RACE. Sequencing relied on an Illumina HiSeq 2500. A second PCR of roughly 7 to 11 cycles was performed with a sample-barcoded 5' primer and a J-beta primer mix. Each TCR beta cDNA molecule received a unique molecular identifier from a template-switch 5' adaptor carrying 12 random nucleotides. Each sample yielded at least 2.5 million CDR3-containing paired-end reads. All of the RNA was converted into first-strand cDNA using the Mint cDNA synthesis kit, with a TRBC-specific oligonucleotide serving as the primer. Following uracil-DNA glycosylase treatment, all cDNA underwent a first 18-cycle PCR with the universal primers M1SS and BC2_uni_R. For the original study's pipeline: For normalization, 1 million high-quality reads, each with a distinct molecular identifier, were randomly selected from each sample. Reads with shared molecular identifiers were discarded instead of being binned into consensus sequences. MiTCR, run with a Q25 quality threshold and the strictest error-elimination algorithm, handled CDR3 identification, clonotype clustering and error correction. Lower-bound total TCR beta diversity was estimated with a nonparametric unseen species model using Euler transformation. TCRdb's own reprocessing of the public reads used fastp at Q25 and MiXCR and kept productive beta chains. Every CDR3 protein is listed once, alongside the most common genes and DNA of its rows. V and J calls and clone size were set by TCRdb, not the authors. The sample table records around 1,500,000 distinct CDR3 sequences; 40% to 50% of these occur just once. 7.9% of the sample is in the top ten clones.

Broad study findings and their caveats: A strong correlation was found between observed TCR beta diversity and the percentage of naive T cells measured by flow cytometry. The long-lived group showed more naive CD4+ T cells, fewer expanded clones and increased TCR diversity than the aged group, suggesting age selection. Observed TCR beta diversity per million T cells fell roughly linearly with age, and a significant reduction was already apparent by age about 38. Estimates of total diversity from one million sequenced T cells were regarded as lower bounds and underestimates. Because profiling used bulk unsorted PBMCs, naive and antigen-experienced compartments could not be compared conclusively. Because donor CMV infection status was unknown, age-related changes in expanded clonotypes were potentially confounded.

Systemically healthy Caucasian individuals from Russia, 39 in total and aged about 6 to 95 years, were included as donors. Ten milliliters of peripheral blood were drawn from each donor into EDTA-treated Vacutainer tubes. Ficoll-Paque density-gradient centrifugation was used to isolate PBMCs, with at least 7 million per sample. Trizol reagent was used to extract total RNA from PBMCs, with at least 5.5 micrograms per sample. The percentages of naive CD45RAhigh/CD27high T cells were determined by flow cytometry on a PBMC aliquot from every donor. The CDR3 measures 18 amino acids from cysteine to phenylalanine. Only the CDR3 DNA stays, 54 bases, in frame from base 1. Clipping removes 4 bases from V and 0 bases from J, with 5 as the unmatched junction base count. CDR1 and CDR2, per the germline V gene, are SGHRS and YFSETQ.

This chain is built from TRBV5-1 and TRBJ2-1, and 15 bases in between align with TRBD2. Sequencing was performed on blood. This receptor was taken from a woman under 30 in good health. CDR3 loop: CASSRTSGGESSYNEQFF. The sequence in DNA is TGCGCCAGCAGCCGGACTAGCGGGGGGGAGAGCTCCTACAATGAGCAGTTCTTC.